This T cell receptor beta chain came from a study of response to subunit inactivated influenza vaccine (dated by TCRdb to the late 2010s). Regarding the study in general: Deep quantitative profiling of the T cell receptor repertoire was used in the study to follow responses to a trivalent subunit inactivated influenza vaccine.

This clonotype came up a few times. Its antigen is still unknown. Base qualities are missing; no much larger clone stands one base away. Library preparation used RT-PCR. TCRdb names Illumina HiSeq 2500 as the instrument used. The public reads were quality trimmed at Q25 with fastp and then assembled into clones with MiXCR by TCRdb, keeping productive beta chains. For every CDR3 protein sequence, its rows merge into one entry that carries the most common genes and DNA. This sample is represented by over 400,000 distinct CDR3 sequences; 13% of them were singletons. The ten most abundant clones make up around 13% of the sample. From the cysteine through the phenylalanine, the CDR3 covers 15 amino acids. Of the read, only the CDR3 DNA is kept; its 45 bases are in frame from base 1. V and J are truncated by 2 bases and 0 bases respectively, leaving an intervening sequence of 9 bases. Sequences SGHRS (CDR1) and YFSETQ (CDR2) are obtained from the germline V gene.

What this sample's time point label stands for: 45 days after influenza vaccine administration. The paper as a whole reports these results and caveats: The authors proposed that each seasonal influenza vaccination may bring in only a limited number of new T cells.

This TCR came from a man aged 45-60 years who received an inactivated influenza vaccine. Donor details come from another sample of the same person, matched by shared clones. The material was PBMCs from blood, obtained about 40 days after vaccination. The chain uses TRBV5-1 and TRBJ2-1; possibly the D gene is TRBD2, per 5 matching bases. The CDR3 protein: CASSFLAGSYNEQFF. The bases are TGCGCCAGCAGCTTCTTGGCGGGCTCCTACAATGAGCAGTTCTTC.